Listed here is a single TCR beta chain. This sample was included in a study of blood T cell repertoires in COVID-19. On the study more broadly: Material from acute and convalescent COVID-19 was sourced from the United States, Italy and Spain.

Methods used by the authors: Estimated nucleated cell counts came from reference gene primer amplification. Some clones are missing from TCRdb's copy, which holds only in-frame ones; the method was immunoSEQ multiplex PCR. The D gene and trimming were derived from the DNA, and the V and J assignments and clone size from that table. The sample holds approximately 170,000 clones; around 84% are singletons and the top ten take 4.5% to 7.5%. Allocation to cohorts depended on clinical history reported by the participants. The CDR3 length is 13 residues. The V and J ends lost 3 bases and 6 bases respectively, with 11 bases between them. Germline CDR1 and CDR2: MNHEY and SMNVEV (reference sequence).

The chain is built from TRBV27 and TRBJ1-2, with TRBD1 as a possible D gene (5 bases). The receptor comes from a man aged 35 to 55 who had recovered from COVID-19. Sequencing was carried out using PBMCs or T cells enriched from blood (not recorded which). CDR3 sequence reads: CASSLQGVNGYTF. The CDR3 region has the DNA TGTGCCAGCAGTTTGCAGGGCGTGAATGGCTACACCTTC.